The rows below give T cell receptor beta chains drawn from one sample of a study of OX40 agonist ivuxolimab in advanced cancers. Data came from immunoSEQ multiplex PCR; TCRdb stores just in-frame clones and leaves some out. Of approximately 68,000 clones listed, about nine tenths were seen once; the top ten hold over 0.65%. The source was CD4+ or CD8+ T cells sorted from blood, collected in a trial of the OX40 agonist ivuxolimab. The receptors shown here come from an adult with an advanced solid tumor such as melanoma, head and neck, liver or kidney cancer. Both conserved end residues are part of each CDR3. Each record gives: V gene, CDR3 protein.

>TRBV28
CASSTPQTVSYEQYF
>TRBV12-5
CASGLALNTEAFF
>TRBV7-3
CASSASGTSLYNEQFF
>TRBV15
CATAERALSGNTIYF
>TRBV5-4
CASSIGGVRTDTQYF
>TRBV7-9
CASSQGQIANNQPQHF
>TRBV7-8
CASSLVVSQPQHF
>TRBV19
CASSIGHPSSGNTIYF
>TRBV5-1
CASSPGRGPGGQDTQYF
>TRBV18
CASSSTGENYGYTF
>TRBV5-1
CASSLVSGHEQYF
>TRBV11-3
CASSQGPEQYF
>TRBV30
CAWSVDWDTEAFF
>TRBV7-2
CASSRGQNNEKLFF
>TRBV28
CASSFLLNTEAFF
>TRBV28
CASSGTYFEKLFF
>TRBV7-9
CASSRYVGEYNEQFF
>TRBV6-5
CASSVPDRGGYTF
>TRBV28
CASLGTDSYNEQFF
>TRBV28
CASTWGGGYEQYF
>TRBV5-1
CASSAQGASNQPQHF
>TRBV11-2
CASRVSGSINYNEQFF
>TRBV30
CAWSAFSGYTF
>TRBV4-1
CASSRLPGDATYEQYF
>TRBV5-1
CASSLSGPLVTEAFF
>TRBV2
CASSDRGVPFF
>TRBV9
CASSVGGLGEQYF
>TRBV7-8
CASSPRLAGGYNEQFF
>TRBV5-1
CASSPDQAYEQYF
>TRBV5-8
CASSTGQQNEKLFF
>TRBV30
CAWSAGGSTEAFF
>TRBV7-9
CASSYGLAGTYEQYF
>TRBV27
CASRGTGNSYEQYF
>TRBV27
CASSSWDRGLHEQYF
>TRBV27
CASSLLAGGPETGELFF
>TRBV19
CASSIGGGGTEAFF
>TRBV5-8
CASSPDRGLGGYTF
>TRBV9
CASSVEQGMNTEAFF
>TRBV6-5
CASSYSSTAEQYF
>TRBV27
CASSSGQLNTEAFF
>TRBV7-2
CAGIGGTEAFF
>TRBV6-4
CASNPDRAGANVLTF
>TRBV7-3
CASSLGRLETQYF
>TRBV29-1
CSALSLPRGQGNEQFF
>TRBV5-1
CASSGEGWGNEQFF
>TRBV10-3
CAISEGLAVGNEQFF
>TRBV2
CASTASAEQYF
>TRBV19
CASSRDGQGVYEQYF
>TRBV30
CAWRHGNTEAFF
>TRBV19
CASSFGGPSTDTQYF
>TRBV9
CASSPNPNGGANEQFF
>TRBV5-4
CASSKAPLDKTQYF
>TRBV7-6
CASSSGGSLFYEQYF
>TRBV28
CASSSLGKQYF
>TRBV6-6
CASSYTSGSRETQYF
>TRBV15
CATSRDLGTGNTIYF
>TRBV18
CASSPPVGDPYNEQFF
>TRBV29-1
CSVGRENQPQHF
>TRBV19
CASSILADLGGEQFF
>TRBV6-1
CASSEGGGYGGYTF